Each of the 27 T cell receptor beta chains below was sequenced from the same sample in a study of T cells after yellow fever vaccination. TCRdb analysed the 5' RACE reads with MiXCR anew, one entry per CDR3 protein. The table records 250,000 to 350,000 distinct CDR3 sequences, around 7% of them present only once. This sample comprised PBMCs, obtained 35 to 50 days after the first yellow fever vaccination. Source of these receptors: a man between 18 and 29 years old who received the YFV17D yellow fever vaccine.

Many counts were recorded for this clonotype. DNA of the CDR3: TGTGCCAGCAGTCGGGGGCTAGCTTTTACAGATACGCAGTATTTT. It specifies CASSRGLAFTDTQYF. The chain joins TRBV6-1 to TRBJ2-3; the D call may be TRBD1 or TRBD2 (6 bases each). The germline gives CDR1 MNHNS, CDR2 SASEGT. V was trimmed by 5 bases and J by 3 bases, leaving 15 bases between them. The CDR3 spans 15 residues.

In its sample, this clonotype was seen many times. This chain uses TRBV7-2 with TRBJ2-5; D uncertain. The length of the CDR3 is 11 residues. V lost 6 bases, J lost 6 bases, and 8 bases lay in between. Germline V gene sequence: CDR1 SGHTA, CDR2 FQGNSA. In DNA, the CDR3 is TGTGCCAGCAGGCTTAGTAAGACCCAGTACTTC. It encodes CASRLSKTQYF.

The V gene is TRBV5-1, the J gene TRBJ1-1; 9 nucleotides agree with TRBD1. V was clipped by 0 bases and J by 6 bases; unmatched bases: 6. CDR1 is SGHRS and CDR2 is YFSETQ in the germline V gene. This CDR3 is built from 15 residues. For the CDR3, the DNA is TGCGCCAGCAGCTTGGCCGGGACAGGGTTGCCTGAAGCTTTCTTT. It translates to CASSLAGTGLPEAFF.

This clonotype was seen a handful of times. The CDR3 loop reads CAISDWDRQRNEQFF. As DNA, the CDR3 is TGTGCCATCAGTGATTGGGACAGGCAGCGGAATGAGCAGTTCTTC. This chain connects TRBV10-3 to TRBJ2-1; TRBD1 agrees at 8 bases. V lost 3 bases, J lost 7 bases, and 8 bases stayed unmatched. The CDR3 consists of 15 residues. Per germline, CDR1 ENHRY and CDR2 SYGVKD.

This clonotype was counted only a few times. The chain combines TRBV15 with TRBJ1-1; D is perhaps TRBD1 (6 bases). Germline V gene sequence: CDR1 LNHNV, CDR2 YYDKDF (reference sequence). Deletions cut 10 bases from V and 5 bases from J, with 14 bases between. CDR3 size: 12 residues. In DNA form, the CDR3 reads TGTGCCATTTCGAACAGGGCTACTGAAGCTTTCTTT. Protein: CAISNRATEAFF.

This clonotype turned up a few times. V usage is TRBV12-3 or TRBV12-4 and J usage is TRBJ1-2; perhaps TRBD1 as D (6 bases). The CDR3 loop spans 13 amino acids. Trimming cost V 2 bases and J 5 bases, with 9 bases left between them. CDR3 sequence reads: CASSLWQGYGYTF. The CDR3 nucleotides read TGTGCCAGCAGTTTATGGCAGGGGTATGGCTACACCTTC.

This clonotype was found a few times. The CDR3 reads CSAGVATGAAGYTF. CDR3 DNA sequence: TGCAGTGCTGGGGTGGCCACCGGGGCGGCTGGCTACACCTTC. The chain carries TRBV20-1 and TRBJ1-2, with D possibly TRBD1 on 5 matching bases. Trimming shortened V by 5 bases and J by 7 bases, and 20 bases separated the two germline ends. CDR3 length equals 14 residues. Germline V CDR1 and CDR2: DFQATT, SNEGSKA (reference sequence).

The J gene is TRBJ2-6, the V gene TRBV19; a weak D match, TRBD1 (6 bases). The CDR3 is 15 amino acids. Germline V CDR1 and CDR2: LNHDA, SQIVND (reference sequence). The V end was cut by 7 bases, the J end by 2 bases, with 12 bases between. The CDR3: CASNNRVAGANVLTF. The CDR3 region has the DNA TGTGCCAGTAACAACAGGGTTGCTGGGGCCAACGTCCTGACTTTC.

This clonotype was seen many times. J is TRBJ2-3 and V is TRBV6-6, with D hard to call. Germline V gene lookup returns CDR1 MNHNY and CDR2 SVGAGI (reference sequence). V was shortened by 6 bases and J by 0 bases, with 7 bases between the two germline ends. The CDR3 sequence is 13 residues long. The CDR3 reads CASRPKSTDTQYF. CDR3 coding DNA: TGTGCCAGCAGGCCCAAAAGCACAGATACGCAGTATTTT.

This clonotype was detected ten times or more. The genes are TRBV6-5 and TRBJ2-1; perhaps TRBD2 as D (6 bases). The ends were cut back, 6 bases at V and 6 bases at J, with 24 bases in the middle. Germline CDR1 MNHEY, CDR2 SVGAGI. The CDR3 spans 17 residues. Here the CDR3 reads CASSHWAGTQAGNEQFF. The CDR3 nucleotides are TGTGCCAGCAGCCACTGGGCCGGGACTCAAGCAGGCAATGAGCAGTTCTTC.

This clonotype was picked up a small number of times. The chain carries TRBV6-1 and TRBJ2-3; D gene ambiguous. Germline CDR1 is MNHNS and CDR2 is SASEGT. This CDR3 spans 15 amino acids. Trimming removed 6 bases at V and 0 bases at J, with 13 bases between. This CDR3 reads CASSARRVSTDTQYF. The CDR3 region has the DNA TGTGCCAGCAGCGCCCGACGGGTTAGCACAGATACGCAGTATTTT.

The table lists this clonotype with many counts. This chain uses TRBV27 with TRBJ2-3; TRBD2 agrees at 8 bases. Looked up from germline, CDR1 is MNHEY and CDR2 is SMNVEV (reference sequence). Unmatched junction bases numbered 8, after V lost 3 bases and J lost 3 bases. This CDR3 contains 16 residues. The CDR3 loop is CASSFTGTRLTDTQYF. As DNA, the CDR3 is TGTGCCAGCAGTTTCACCGGGACTAGGTTAACAGATACGCAGTATTTT.

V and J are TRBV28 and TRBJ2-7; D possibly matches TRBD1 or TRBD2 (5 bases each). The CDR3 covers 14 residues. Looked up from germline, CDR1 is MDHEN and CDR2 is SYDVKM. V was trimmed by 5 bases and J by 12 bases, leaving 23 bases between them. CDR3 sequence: CASSPLHPGASVYV. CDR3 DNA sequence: TGTGCCAGCAGTCCCCTTCACCCCGGGGCAAGCGTGTACGTC.

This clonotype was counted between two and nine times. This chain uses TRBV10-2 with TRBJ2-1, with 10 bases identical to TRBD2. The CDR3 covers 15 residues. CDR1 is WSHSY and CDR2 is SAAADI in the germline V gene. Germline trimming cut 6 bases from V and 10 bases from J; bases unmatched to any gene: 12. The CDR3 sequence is CASSKRGGLWGEQFF. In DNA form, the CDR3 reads TGCGCCAGCAGCAAGCGGGGGGGCCTTTGGGGGGAGCAGTTCTTC.

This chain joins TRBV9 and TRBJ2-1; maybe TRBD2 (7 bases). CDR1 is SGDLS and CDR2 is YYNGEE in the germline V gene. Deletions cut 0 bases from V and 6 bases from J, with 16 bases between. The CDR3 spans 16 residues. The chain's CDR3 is CASSVDVGGASNEQFF. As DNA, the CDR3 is TGTGCCAGCAGCGTAGATGTGGGGGGGGCATCCAATGAGCAGTTCTTC.

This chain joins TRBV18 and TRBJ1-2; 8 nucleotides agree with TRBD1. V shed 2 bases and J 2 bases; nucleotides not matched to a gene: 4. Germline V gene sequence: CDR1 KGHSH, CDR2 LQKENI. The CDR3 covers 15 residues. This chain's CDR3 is CASSPESGGNYGYTF. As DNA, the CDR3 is TGTGCCAGCTCACCAGAATCAGGGGGCAACTATGGCTACACCTTC.

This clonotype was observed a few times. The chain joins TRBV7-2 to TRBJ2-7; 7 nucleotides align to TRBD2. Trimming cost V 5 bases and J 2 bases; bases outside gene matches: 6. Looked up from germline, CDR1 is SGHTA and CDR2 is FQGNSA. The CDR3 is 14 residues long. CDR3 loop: CASSPGTIAYEQYF. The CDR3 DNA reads TGTGCCAGCAGCCCCGGGACTATTGCCTACGAGCAGTACTTC.

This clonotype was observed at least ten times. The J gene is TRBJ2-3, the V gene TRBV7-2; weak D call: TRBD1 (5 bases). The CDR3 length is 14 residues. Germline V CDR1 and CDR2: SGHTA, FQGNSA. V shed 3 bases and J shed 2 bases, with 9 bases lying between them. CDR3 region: CASSLTDFTDTQYF. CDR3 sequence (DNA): TGTGCCAGCAGCTTGACAGACTTCACAGATACGCAGTATTTT.

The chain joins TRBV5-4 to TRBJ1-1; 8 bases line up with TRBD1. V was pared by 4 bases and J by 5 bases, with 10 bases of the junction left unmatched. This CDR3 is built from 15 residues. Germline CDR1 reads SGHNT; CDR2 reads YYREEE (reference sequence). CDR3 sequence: CASSGPQGAETEAFF. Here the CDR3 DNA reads TGTGCCAGCAGCGGACCCCAGGGGGCGGAAACTGAAGCTTTCTTT.

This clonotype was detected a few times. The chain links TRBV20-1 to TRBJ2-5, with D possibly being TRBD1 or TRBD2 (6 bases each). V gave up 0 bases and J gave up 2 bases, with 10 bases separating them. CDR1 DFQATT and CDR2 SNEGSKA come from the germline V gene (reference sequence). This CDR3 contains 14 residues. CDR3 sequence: CSARDEGGQETQYF. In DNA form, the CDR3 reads TGCAGTGCTAGAGATGAGGGGGGACAAGAGACCCAGTACTTC.

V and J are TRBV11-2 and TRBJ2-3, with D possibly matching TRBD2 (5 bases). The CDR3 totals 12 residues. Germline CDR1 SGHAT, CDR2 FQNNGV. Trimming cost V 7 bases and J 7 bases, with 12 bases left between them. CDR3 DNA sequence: TGTGCCAGCATTCACGAGGGATATACGCAGTATTTT. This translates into CASIHEGYTQYF.

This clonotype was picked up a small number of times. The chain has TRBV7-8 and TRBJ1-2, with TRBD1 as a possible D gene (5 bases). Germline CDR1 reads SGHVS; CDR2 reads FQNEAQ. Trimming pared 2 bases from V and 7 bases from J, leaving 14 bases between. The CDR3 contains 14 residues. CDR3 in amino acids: CASSLPPLTGGYTF. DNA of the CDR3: TGTGCCAGCAGCTTACCCCCCCTAACAGGTGGCTACACCTTC.

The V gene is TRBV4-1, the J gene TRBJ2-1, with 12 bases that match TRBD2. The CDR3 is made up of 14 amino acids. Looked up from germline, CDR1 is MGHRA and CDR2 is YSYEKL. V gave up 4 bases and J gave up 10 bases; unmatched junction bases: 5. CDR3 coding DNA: TGCGCCAGCAGCCCTAGCGGGGGGGATGGAGAGCAGTTCTTC. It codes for CASSPSGGDGEQFF.

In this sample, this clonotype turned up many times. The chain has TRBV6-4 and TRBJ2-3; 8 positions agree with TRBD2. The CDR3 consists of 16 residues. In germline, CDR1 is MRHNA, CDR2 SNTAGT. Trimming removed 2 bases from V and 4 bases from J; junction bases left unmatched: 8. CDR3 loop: CASSDGVGGAPDTQYF. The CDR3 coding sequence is TGTGCCAGCAGTGACGGGGTCGGGGGGGCCCCAGATACGCAGTATTTT.

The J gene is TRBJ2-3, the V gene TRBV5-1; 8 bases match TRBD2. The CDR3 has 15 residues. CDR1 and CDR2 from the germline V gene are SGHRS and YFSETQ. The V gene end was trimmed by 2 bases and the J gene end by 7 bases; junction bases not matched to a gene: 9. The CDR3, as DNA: TGCGCCAGCAGCTTTTCAGCGGGGGCCTCGAATACGCAGTATTTT. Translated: CASSFSAGASNTQYF.

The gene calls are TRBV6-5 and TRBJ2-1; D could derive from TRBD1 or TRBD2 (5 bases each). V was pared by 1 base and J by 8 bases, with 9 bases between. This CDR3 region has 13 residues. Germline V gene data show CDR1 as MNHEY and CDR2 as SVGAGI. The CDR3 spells CASSYLGTDEQFF. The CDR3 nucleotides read TGTGCCAGCAGTTACTTAGGGACGGATGAGCAGTTCTTC.

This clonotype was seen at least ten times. The chain's CDR3 is CASSLHRANTEAFF. CDR3 DNA sequence: TGTGCCAGCAGTTTACACAGGGCGAACACTGAAGCTTTCTTT. J is TRBJ1-1 and V is TRBV12-3 or TRBV12-4, with D perhaps matching TRBD1 (6 bases). This CDR3 comprises 14 residues. Trimming took 2 bases from V and 1 from J, leaving 8 bases between them.